A single sample is the source of the 4 T cell receptor beta chains below, sequenced in a study of PD-1 blockade in classical Hodgkin lymphoma. Assay used: immunoSEQ multiplex PCR; TCRdb lists only in-frame clones, some missing. The sample records 40,000 to 65,000 clones, about 89% being singletons. Documented time point: cycle 4 day 1 (C4D1), after less than 7 weeks of nivolumab. Autologous stem cell transplantation was followed by relapse in every patient, and brentuximab vedotin exposure varied. The source material was peripheral blood mononuclear cells (PBMCs), sampled before the fourth cycle of nivolumab. All receptors derive from a human donor with classical Hodgkin lymphoma.

The chain combines TRBV5-8 with TRBJ2-1, with TRBD1 as a possible D gene (5 bases). The CDR3 runs to 16 residues. Germline V gene lookup returns CDR1 SGHTS and CDR2 YDEGEE. Between the trimmed V and J ends, which lost 1 base and 0 bases, there was a span of 11 bases. The CDR3 nucleotides are TGTGCCAGCAGCTTGCGCCGGACACTCTCCTACAATGAGCAGTTCTTC. Protein product: CASSLRRTLSYNEQFF.

The chain carries TRBV19 and TRBJ2-4; 9 bases are shared with TRBD1. Germline CDR1 reads LNHDA; CDR2 reads SQIVND (reference sequence). The CDR3 sequence is 17 residues long. Trimming removed 4 bases from V and 0 bases from J; junction bases left unmatched: 7. CDR3 sequence reads: CASSTGTGWGAKNIQYF. CDR3 coding DNA: TGTGCCAGTAGTACTGGGACAGGGTGGGGAGCCAAAAACATTCAGTACTTC.

The gene calls are TRBV5-6 and TRBJ2-1, with 8 bases identical to TRBD2. With V trimmed by 4 bases and J by 6 bases, 9 bases remained unmatched. This CDR3 has 15 amino acids. The germline V gene has CDR1 SGHDT and CDR2 YYEEEE. CDR3 sequence reads: CASSASGTSFNEQFF. The CDR3 bases are TGTGCCAGCAGCGCATCCGGGACTAGTTTCAATGAGCAGTTCTTC.

The chain has TRBV7-2 and TRBJ2-1; 9 nucleotides line up with TRBD2. The ends lost 3 bases at V and 8 bases at J; junction bases unmatched: 5. Germline CDR1 reads SGHTA; CDR2 reads FQGNSA. There are 14 residues in the CDR3. The CDR3 sequence is CASSLASGIYEQFF. The DNA of the CDR3 is TGTGCCAGCAGCTTGGCTAGCGGGATCTATGAGCAGTTCTTC.